This T cell receptor beta chain was sequenced in a study of T cell changes during pregnancy in multiple sclerosis (dated by TCRdb to about 2019). A note on the overall study: The study examined how the T cell repertoire changed over the course of pregnancy in women with multiple sclerosis.

V gives up 6 bases and J gives up 2 bases, and the segment between their germline ends measures 10 bases. CDR1 and CDR2 are drawn from the germline V gene: MNHNS, SASEGT. Inclusive of the bounding cysteine and phenylalanine, the CDR3 is 13 residues long. The entry retains the CDR3 DNA only, 39 bases that are in frame from base 1. About this clone itself: The antigen it binds to is not known. Qualities for individual bases were not recorded, and no much larger clone is one base off.

Library prep was done by the immunoSEQ multiplex PCR assay. Imported from immuneACCESS, the table was reduced by TCRdb to in-frame sequences with V and J called. These copies leave out some clones; in studies compared against another copy, an unresolved V gene accounts for under half, and the cause of the remainder is not known. A total of 40,000 to 55,000 clones appear in this sample, less than 95% of them only once. Roughly 0.55% of the sample rests with the top ten. Recombination linked TRBV6-1 to TRBJ1-1, with no confident D gene call. The material was CD4+ T cells from peripheral blood mononuclear cells, obtained in the third trimester of pregnancy. This TCR came from a female donor with multiple sclerosis, enrolled in a pregnancy study. Read as DNA, the sequence is TGTGCCAGCAGCGACTCAGTCAACACTGAAGCTTTCTTT. It encodes CASSDSVNTEAFF.